Listed below are T cell receptor beta chains from one sample, sequenced in a study of T cells in Graves' hyperthyroidism and ophthalmopathy. In TCRdb, the multiplex PCR reads were re-called with MiXCR into one record per CDR3 protein. The top ten hold roughly two fifths of the sample, which has over 350,000 distinct CDR3 sequences, less than 20% seen once. The sequenced material came from blood. The origin of the receptors is a young man with Graves' ophthalmopathy. Both conserved end residues are part of each CDR3. The order of the fields is D gene, J gene, clone size, V gene, CDR3 protein, CDR3 DNA. The D gene is left open where the match is weak. The size field is filled for only some rows; it gives once, few, many or a size class.

TRBD1 | TRBJ2-7 | few | TRBV29-1 | CSVERTGQGEEQYF | TGCAGCGTTGAAAGGACAGGACAGGGCGAAGAGCAGTACTTC
TRBD1 | TRBJ1-2 | NA | TRBV3-1 | CATLGQGLENYGYTF | TGTGCCACCTTAGGACAGGGCTTAGAAAACTATGGCTACACCTTC
NA | TRBJ1-4 | NA | TRBV9 | CASSAHRGTGEKLFF | TGTGCCAGCAGCGCTCACCGAGGGACGGGTGAAAAACTGTTTTTT
TRBD2 | TRBJ2-5 | NA | TRBV6-2/TRBV6-3 | CASSYNRGDLRRRSQETQYF | TGTGCCAGCAGTTATAATCGGGGGGACCTGAGGAGGAGGTCACAAGAGACCCAGTACTTC
NA | TRBJ2-3 | many | TRBV20-1 | CSAPTGSDTQYF | TGCAGTGCTCCTACAGGGTCAGATACGCAGTATTTT
TRBD1 | TRBJ1-2 | NA | TRBV5-6 | CASSPWDRVGYTF | TGTGCCAGCAGCCCCTGGGACAGGGTAGGCTACACCTTC
TRBD1 | TRBJ2-7 | few | TRBV2 | CASSHRDRDPYEQYF | TGTGCCAGCAGTCACCGGGACAGGGATCCCTACGAGCAGTACTTC
NA | TRBJ2-7 | few | TRBV5-1 | CASSLYGDRAYEQYF | TGCGCCAGCAGCTTATATGGGGACCGAGCCTACGAGCAGTACTTC
NA | TRBJ2-2 | NA | TRBV6-1 | CASKKNDGELFF | TGTGCCAGCAAAAAAAATGACGGGGAGCTGTTTTTT
NA | TRBJ1-5 | NA | TRBV19 | CASTPMNSNQPQHF | TGTGCCAGTACCCCCATGAACAGCAATCAGCCCCAGCATTTT
NA | TRBJ2-7 | NA | TRBV19 | CASSIGGTSYEQYF | TGTGCCAGTAGTATTGGTGGGACCTCCTACGAGCAGTACTTC
NA | TRBJ2-3 | few | TRBV5-1 | CASTPGAGATDTQYF | TGCGCCAGTACCCCCGGGGCGGGGGCCACAGATACGCAGTATTTT
TRBD2 | TRBJ2-2 | many | TRBV3-1 | CASSQPGRANTGELFF | TGTGCCAGCAGCCAACCAGGGAGGGCGAACACCGGGGAGCTGTTTTTT
TRBD1 | TRBJ1-3 | NA | TRBV5-1 | CASSVDRGRNTIYF | TGCGCCAGCAGCGTCGACAGGGGAAGAAACACCATATATTTT
NA | TRBJ1-2 | many | TRBV27 | CASSPRGKNYGYTF | TGTGCCAGCAGTCCCCGTGGAAAAAACTATGGCTACACCTTC
NA | TRBJ1-5 | few | TRBV10-3 | CATGTSFSNQPQHF | TGTGCCACAGGGACCTCGTTTAGCAATCAGCCCCAGCATTTT
NA | TRBJ1-3 | NA | TRBV4-1 | CASSPRRSVFKSSGNTIYF | TGCGCCAGCAGCCCAAGAAGGTCCGTCTTCAAGAGCTCTGGAAACACCATATATTTT
NA | TRBJ1-1 | many | TRBV5-1 | CASSLIGPEAFF | TGCGCCAGCAGCTTGATAGGGCCTGAAGCTTTCTTT
TRBD2 | TRBJ2-5 | few | TRBV3-1 | CASSLRGGLETQYF | TGTGCCAGCAGCCTCCGGGGGGGCCTGGAGACCCAGTACTTC
NA | TRBJ2-1 | many | TRBV18 | CASSPQRNEQFF | TGTGCCAGCTCACCACAGAGGAATGAGCAGTTCTTC
NA | TRBJ2-5 | NA | TRBV7-2 | CASSLETAQETQYF | TGTGCCAGCAGCTTAGAGACAGCGCAGGAGACCCAGTACTTC
NA | TRBJ2-1 | few | TRBV9 | CASSVGLTGEGSYNEQFF | TGTGCCAGCAGCGTAGGTTTGACCGGGGAAGGGTCCTACAATGAGCAGTTCTTC
NA | TRBJ2-1 | few | TRBV7-3 | CASSLPGGEEQFF | TGTGCCAGCAGCTTACCGGGGGGCGAGGAGCAGTTCTTC
NA | TRBJ1-2 | few | TRBV6-1 | CASRQGPNYGYTF | TGTGCCAGCAGGCAGGGGCCTAACTATGGCTACACCTTC
NA | TRBJ1-2 | few | TRBV5-6 | CASSSQGRGNYGYTF | TGTGCCAGCAGCTCCCAGGGAAGGGGCAACTATGGCTACACCTTC
TRBD2 | TRBJ2-1 | many | TRBV11-2 | CASSQAGETLARDNEQFF | TGTGCCAGCAGCCAAGCGGGGGAGACGCTTGCTAGGGACAATGAGCAGTTCTTC
NA | TRBJ1-1 | NA | TRBV28 | CASSRPGARNTEAFF | TGTGCCAGCAGTCGCCCCGGGGCAAGGAACACTGAAGCTTTCTTT
NA | TRBJ1-2 | few | TRBV5-1 | CASSLGTEANYGYTF | TGCGCCAGTAGCTTAGGAACGGAGGCTAACTATGGCTACACCTTC
NA | TRBJ1-2 | NA | TRBV18 | CASSLGVRGGYGYTF | TGTGCCAGCTCACTAGGGGTCCGAGGCGGCTATGGCTACACCTTC
NA | TRBJ1-5 | many | TRBV7-8 | CASSLPPGSGGQPQHF | TGTGCCAGCAGCCTCCCCCCGGGTAGTGGAGGACAGCCCCAGCATTTT
NA | TRBJ1-2 | many | TRBV20-1 | CSARESGSHLYGYTF | TGCAGTGCTAGAGAATCCGGGAGCCACCTTTATGGCTACACCTTC
NA | TRBJ2-1 | NA | TRBV4-1 | CASSQKEGGIEYNEQFF | TGCGCCAGCAGCCAAAAGGAAGGAGGGATAGAGTACAATGAGCAGTTCTTC
NA | TRBJ1-6 | many | TRBV5-1 | CASSLAYNSPLHF | TGCGCCAGCAGCTTAGCTTATAATTCACCCCTCCACTTT
NA | TRBJ2-3 | many | TRBV6-1 | CASSEAPGGTGTDTQYF | TGTGCCAGCAGTGAAGCGCCGGGGGGCACTGGCACAGATACGCAGTATTTT
NA | TRBJ1-1 | NA | TRBV20-1 | CSASSPAGGSTEAFF | TGCAGTGCTAGCAGCCCGGCTGGGGGTTCCACTGAAGCTTTCTTT
NA | TRBJ1-3 | many | TRBV3-1 | CASSQAVPSSGNTIYF | TGTGCCAGCAGCCAGGCGGTGCCGAGCTCTGGAAACACCATATATTTT
NA | TRBJ1-1 | once | TRBV7-2 | CASSLVRGGAFF | TGTGCCAGCAGCTTAGTTCGAGGGGGAGCTTTCTTT
NA | TRBJ2-1 | few | TRBV28 | CASGRNEQFF | TGTGCCAGCGGGCGAAATGAGCAGTTCTTC
NA | TRBJ1-5 | many | TRBV7-8 | CASSPMDLQNQPQHF | TGTGCCAGCAGCCCGATGGACCTCCAAAATCAGCCCCAGCATTTT
TRBD1 | TRBJ2-1 | NA | TRBV3-1 | CASRKVGQGRNEQFF | TGTGCCAGCAGGAAGGTGGGACAGGGTCGCAATGAGCAGTTCTTC
TRBD1 | TRBJ2-7 | NA | TRBV28 | CASSSTWTGVGERYF | TGTGCCAGCAGCTCAACGTGGACAGGGGTGGGCGAGCGGTACTTC
NA | TRBJ1-1 | many | TRBV6-1 | CASSYVGRSYTEAFF | TGTGCCAGCAGCTATGTTGGACGGAGCTACACTGAAGCTTTCTTT
NA | TRBJ1-1 | many | TRBV12-3/TRBV12-4 | CASSTDELRQAEAFF | TGTGCCAGCAGTACAGACGAGTTGCGGCAGGCTGAAGCTTTCTTT
NA | TRBJ1-1 | many | TRBV6-2/TRBV6-3 | CASSYWYGGNTEAFF | TGTGCCAGCAGTTACTGGTACGGGGGGAACACTGAAGCTTTCTTT
NA | TRBJ2-1 | many | TRBV12-3/TRBV12-4 | CASSTNIQNNEQFF | TGTGCCAGCAGCACTAATATACAAAACAATGAGCAGTTCTTC
NA | TRBJ2-2 | NA | TRBV6-9 | CASSYVAPSAGELFF | TGTGCCAGCAGTTACGTGGCACCCTCGGCCGGGGAGCTGTTTTTT
TRBD1 | TRBJ2-7 | few | TRBV27 | CASSGTGQPYEQCF | TGTGCCAGCAGTGGGACAGGGCAACCCTACGAGCAGTGCTTC
TRBD2 | TRBJ2-2 | NA | TRBV11-2 | CASRRLAGVEELFF | TGTGCCAGCAGACGACTAGCGGGGGTCGAGGAGCTGTTTTTT
NA | TRBJ2-1 | many | TRBV5-1 | CASSFADEQFF | TGCGCCAGCAGCTTCGCCGATGAGCAGTTCTTC
TRBD2 | TRBJ2-1 | many | TRBV2 | CASKRRGGDNEQFF | TGTGCCAGCAAACGGCGGGGGGGGGACAATGAGCAGTTCTTC
NA | TRBJ1-6 | many | TRBV10-2 | CASSAGGNGSPLHF | TGCGCCAGCAGCGCCGGGGGCAATGGTTCACCCCTCCACTTT
NA | TRBJ2-1 | many | TRBV28 | CASSLVHNEQFF | TGTGCCAGCAGTTTAGTACACAATGAGCAGTTCTTC
NA | TRBJ1-5 | few | TRBV19 | CASTLTPDQPQHF | TGTGCCAGTACCCTAACCCCGGATCAGCCCCAGCATTTT
NA | TRBJ2-3 | many | TRBV3-1 | CASSTTGLAWDTQYF | TGTGCCAGCAGCACCACGGGCCTAGCATGGGATACGCAGTATTTT
NA | TRBJ2-4 | NA | TRBV4-2 | CASSRRPGAKNIQYF | TGTGCCAGCAGCCGAAGACCGGGGGCCAAAAACATTCAGTACTTC
TRBD1 | TRBJ2-7 | many | TRBV29-1 | CSVEAPPGQHYEQYF | TGCAGCGTTGAAGCCCCACCGGGACAGCACTACGAGCAGTACTTC
NA | TRBJ2-7 | few | TRBV5-1 | CASSSTGEGTFEQYF | TGCGCCAGCAGCTCGACAGGGGAGGGGACCTTCGAGCAGTACTTC
NA | TRBJ2-2 | NA | TRBV20-1 | CSARWRDPNTGELFF | TGCAGTGCTAGGTGGAGGGACCCGAACACCGGGGAGCTGTTTTTT